Presented here are 20 T cell receptor beta chains from one specimen sequenced in a study of blood T cells in healthy people across ages. Together with a sample-barcoded 5' primer, a J-beta primer mix was included in a second PCR lasting 7 to 11 cycles. One entry per CDR3 protein results from TCRdb running MiXCR on the 5' RACE reads. Of around 970,000 distinct CDR3 sequences in the sample, roughly 51% were seen once. Sequencing was performed on blood. These receptors were collected from a woman aged 60-75 years in good health.

This clonotype was seen a handful of times. CDR3 coding DNA: TGTGCCAGCAGTTTAGCTGGGACGGTACGCGAGCAGTACTTC. It yields the protein CASSLAGTVREQYF. The gene calls are TRBV12-3 or TRBV12-4 and TRBJ2-7; D assignment may be TRBD1 or TRBD2 (5 bases each). V lost 0 bases and J lost 6, with 12 bases in between. CDR3 length: 14 amino acids.

The rearrangement uses TRBV10-3 and TRBJ2-7; 12 bases agree with TRBD2. The V gene end was trimmed by 2 bases and the J gene end by 3 bases; junction bases not matched to a gene: 2. CDR3 length equals 15 residues. CDR1 and CDR2 (germline): ENHRY, SYGVKD. The chain's CDR3 is CAISEGTSGYYEQYF. DNA for the CDR3: TGTGCCATCAGTGAGGGGACTAGCGGGTACTACGAGCAGTACTTC.

V and J are TRBV7-9 and TRBJ2-7; D is uncertain. From germline, CDR1 is SEHNR and CDR2 FQNEAQ (reference sequence). CDR3 size: 14 residues. Between the trimmed V and J ends, which lost 9 bases and 1 base, there was a span of 16 bases. CDR3 in amino acids: CARNVGLGSYEQYF. The CDR3 DNA reads as TGTGCCAGGAACGTGGGTTTAGGGTCCTACGAGCAGTACTTC.

This chain links TRBV2 with TRBJ1-5; the match to TRBD1 covers 7 bases. With 7 bases clipped from V and 4 bases from J, the junction kept 4 bases outside the gene matches. Germline V CDR1 and CDR2: SNHLY, FYNNEI. The CDR3 sequence is 13 residues long. This CDR3 reads CASKGQTNQPQHF. CDR3 sequence (DNA): TGTGCCAGCAAGGGACAGACTAATCAGCCCCAGCATTTT. Complete variable domain (other parts from reference TRBV2 and TRBJ1-5): EPEVTQTPSHQVTQMGQEVILRCVPISNHLYFYWYRQILGQKVEFLVSFYNNEISEKSEIFDDQFSVERPDGSNFTLKIRSTKLEDSAMYFCASKGQTNQPQHFGDGTRLSIL.

This clonotype was counted only a few times. V and J are TRBV15 and TRBJ2-3; D uncertain. Germline-derived CDR1 and CDR2 are LNHNV and YYDKDF (reference sequence). V lost 0 bases and J 6 bases, leaving 7 bases between the germline ends. The CDR3 contains 13 residues. The CDR3 DNA is TGTGCCACCAGCAGAGATTCGGCTGATACGCAGTATTTT. This codes for CATSRDSADTQYF. Looking up the rest from reference TRBV15 and TRBJ2-3 gives the full variable domain: DAMVIQNPRYQVTQFGKPVTLSCSQTLNHNVMYWYQQKSSQAPKLLFHYYDKDFNNEADTPDNFQSRRPNTSFCFLDIRSPGLGDTAMYLCATSRDSADTQYFGPGTRLTVL.

This chain links TRBV6-2 or TRBV6-3 with TRBJ2-5; 9 positions agree with TRBD1. CDR1 is MNHEY, CDR2 SVGEGT, per germline. The J segment lost 2 bases and the V segment lost 7 bases, leaving 5 bases of the junction unmatched. This CDR3 contains 14 residues. The CDR3 coding sequence is TGTGCCAGCAAGGGGACAGGGAGACAAGAGACCCAGTACTTC. Its protein is CASKGTGRQETQYF.

The V gene is TRBV10-3, the J gene TRBJ1-1; unclear D gene. CDR1 and CDR2 from the germline V gene are ENHRY and SYGVKD. CDR3 length: 14 residues. Trimming cost V 5 bases and J 4 bases, with 14 bases left between them. CDR3 sequence: CAISLDPGITEAFF. Here the CDR3 DNA reads TGTGCCATCAGTTTGGACCCCGGAATCACTGAAGCTTTCTTT.

This clonotype was recorded a few times. V usage is TRBV11-2 and J usage is TRBJ2-7, with 8 bases matching TRBD1. V lost 5 bases, J lost 6 bases, and 6 bases stayed unmatched. This CDR3 comprises 13 residues. Germline V gene sequence: CDR1 SGHAT, CDR2 FQNNGV. This chain's CDR3 is CASSQGQAAEQYF. The CDR3 DNA is TGTGCCAGCAGCCAGGGACAGGCGGCCGAGCAGTACTTC. The complete variable domain, with remaining parts taken from reference TRBV11-2 and TRBJ2-7, reads EAGVAQSPRYKIIEKRQSVAFWCNPISGHATLYWYQQILGQGPKLLIQFQNNGVVDDSQLPKDRFSAERLKGVDSTLKIQPAKLEDSAVYLCASSQGQAAEQYFGPGTRLTVT.

This chain connects TRBV5-1 to TRBJ2-3; the match to TRBD2 covers 9 bases. Germline V gene sequence: CDR1 SGHRS, CDR2 YFSETQ. The CDR3 totals 16 residues. The ends lost 0 bases at V and 6 bases at J; junction bases unmatched: 8. CDR3 loop: CASSLAAGGPGDTQYF. Written as DNA, the CDR3 is TGCGCCAGCAGCTTGGCCGCGGGAGGGCCAGGGGATACGCAGTATTTT.

A few counts support this clonotype. The V and J genes are TRBV7-9 and TRBJ2-7; no reliable D call. The CDR3 contains 13 residues. Germline values: CDR1 SEHNR, CDR2 FQNEAQ (reference sequence). V lost 5 bases to trimming and J lost 6 bases, with 14 bases between them. In DNA, the CDR3 is TGTGCCAGCAGCCAACCGGCTACCAGCGAGCAGTACTTC. It encodes CASSQPATSEQYF. The whole variable domain, remainder taken from reference TRBV7-9 and TRBJ2-7, is DTGVSQNPRHKITKRGQNVTFRCDPISEHNRLYWYRQTLGQGPEFLTYFQNEAQLEKSRLLSDRFSAERPKGSFSTLEIQRTEQGDSAMYLCASSQPATSEQYFGPGTRLTVT.

This clonotype was seen a handful of times. The V and J genes are TRBV9 and TRBJ2-7; 8 bases agree with TRBD2. This CDR3 is built from 15 residues. From germline, CDR1 is SGDLS and CDR2 YYNGEE. V shed 3 bases and J 4 bases; nucleotides not matched to a gene: 9. CDR3 DNA sequence: TGTGCCAGCAGCGCGAGGGCTAGCGGGTCTTACGAGCAGTACTTC. Translation: CASSARASGSYEQYF.

This clonotype was counted a few times. The V gene is TRBV14, the J gene TRBJ2-4, with TRBD1 as a possible D gene (6 bases). Germline V lookup: CDR1 SGHDN, CDR2 FVKESK. The CDR3 totals 19 residues. V was pared by 4 bases and J by 0 bases, with 22 bases between. Here the CDR3 reads CASSPNRVQGEIAKNIQYF. The CDR3 DNA reads TGTGCCAGCAGCCCCAACAGGGTCCAAGGTGAAATAGCCAAAAACATTCAGTACTTC.

The table lists this clonotype with a count of one. The chain couples TRBV20-1 to TRBJ2-7; D not certain. V was cut by 3 bases and J by 0 bases, with 6 bases left in between. The germline V gene encodes CDR1 DFQATT and CDR2 SNEGSKA (reference sequence). This CDR3 region has 12 residues. CDR3 amino acids: CSASSVSYEQYF. CDR3 nucleotides: TGCAGTGCTAGTTCGGTCTCCTACGAGCAGTACTTC.

This clonotype was seen a few times. V is TRBV25-1 and J is TRBJ2-7; D might be TRBD2 (6 bases). V lost 1 base to trimming and J lost 7 bases, with 14 bases between them. Germline loops: CDR1 MGHDK, CDR2 SYGVNS. The CDR3 totals 14 residues. The DNA of the CDR3 is TGTGCCAGCAGTGAATCCGGAGGGGCTGGGGAGCAGTACTTC. Translation: CASSESGGAGEQYF.

This clonotype showed up just a few times. V is TRBV20-1 and J is TRBJ2-5; D uncertain. The length of the CDR3 is 15 residues. V lost 1 base to trimming and J lost 1 base, with 13 bases between them. Germline V CDR1 and CDR2: DFQATT, SNEGSKA (reference sequence). CDR3 loop: CSARGATPSQETQYF. The DNA of the CDR3 is TGCAGTGCTAGAGGTGCGACACCTTCCCAAGAGACCCAGTACTTC.

The chain links TRBV5-1 to TRBJ2-2; no firm D call. This CDR3 has 12 residues. Per germline, CDR1 SGHRS and CDR2 YFSETQ. Trimming took off 7 bases at V and 2 bases at J, with 6 bases between the two ends. CDR3 protein: CASLQNTGELFF. CDR3 DNA sequence: TGCGCCAGCCTGCAAAACACCGGGGAGCTGTTTTTT.

This clonotype has a count of ten or more. This rearrangement joins TRBV20-1 to TRBJ2-1; D call uncertain. Trimming removed 6 bases at V and 0 bases at J, with 15 bases between. Germline V gives CDR1 DFQATT, CDR2 SNEGSKA (reference sequence). The CDR3 has 15 residues. The CDR3 region has the DNA TGCAGTGCCCCCCCCGCGGCCGGCTCCTACAATGAGCAGTTCTTC. Its protein product is CSAPPAAGSYNEQFF.

This clonotype was detected only a few times. This chain joins TRBV29-1 and TRBJ2-1, with D hard to call. The CDR3 extends over 12 amino acids. Trimming stripped 1 base from V and 9 bases from J, with 10 bases between. Germline assignment: CDR1 SQVTM and CDR2 ANQGSEA. The DNA of the CDR3 is TGCAGCGTTGAAGTAGGGTGGAGTGAGCAGTTCTTC. Its translation: CSVEVGWSEQFF.

The chain is built from TRBV4-3 and TRBJ2-2, with TRBD2 matching over 7 bases. Germline trimming cut 4 bases from V and 6 bases from J; bases unmatched to any gene: 8. The V gene's germline CDR1 is LGHNA and CDR2 YSLEER. The CDR3 is 15 amino acids. The CDR3 region is CASSPLGAGAGELFF. The CDR3 bases are TGCGCCAGCAGCCCTCTAGGGGCGGGGGCCGGGGAGCTGTTTTTT.

V is TRBV5-4 and J is TRBJ2-7, with D perhaps being TRBD1 or TRBD2 (6 bases each). The V and J ends lost 4 bases and 6 bases respectively, with 23 bases between them. Germline V gene data show CDR1 as SGHNT and CDR2 as YYREEE (reference sequence). The CDR3 has 16 residues. The CDR3 nucleotides are TGTGCCAGCAGCGAGGGGGACTTAAGGTCGGGTTCCGAGCAGTACTTC. The encoded protein is CASSEGDLRSGSEQYF.